This T cell receptor beta chain was observed in a study of T cells in Graves' hyperthyroidism and ophthalmopathy. Amplified regions were TCR beta CDR3 sequences from RNA transcripts. RT-PCR in the first round (using the HTBI primer set) targeted the TCR CDR3. TCRdb independently ran MiXCR on the multiplex PCR reads; one entry per CDR3 protein. Altogether hundreds of thousands of distinct CDR3 sequences are present, around 13% being singletons, with the ten largest covering approximately 12%. Trimming at V came to 3 bases and at J to 4 bases, leaving 7 bases not matched to a gene. The germline V gene has CDR1 LGHNA and CDR2 YNFKEQ. This CDR3 has 15 amino acids. This clonotype showed up many times.

Sequenced material: blood. This sequence originates from a woman between 45 and 65 years old with Graves' ophthalmopathy. V is TRBV4-2 and J is TRBJ2-7, with 9 bases identical to TRBD1. CDR3 DNA: TGTGCCAGCAGCCAGGCGCGGGACAGGGTTTACGAGCAGTACTTC. Translating it yields CASSQARDRVYEQYF.